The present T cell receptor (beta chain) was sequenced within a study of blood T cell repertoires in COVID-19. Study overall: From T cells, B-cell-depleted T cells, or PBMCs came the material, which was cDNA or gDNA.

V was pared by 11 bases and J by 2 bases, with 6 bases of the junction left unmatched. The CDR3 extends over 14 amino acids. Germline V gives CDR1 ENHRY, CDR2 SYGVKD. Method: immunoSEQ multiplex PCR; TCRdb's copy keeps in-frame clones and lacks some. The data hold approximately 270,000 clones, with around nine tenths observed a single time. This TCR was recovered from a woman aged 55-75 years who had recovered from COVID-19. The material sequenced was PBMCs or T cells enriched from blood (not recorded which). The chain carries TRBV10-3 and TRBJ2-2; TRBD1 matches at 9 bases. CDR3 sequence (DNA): TGTGCCGTCACAGGGGGCGCAAACACCGGGGAGCTGTTTTTT. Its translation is CAVTGGANTGELFF.